This T cell receptor (beta chain) was observed in a study of type 1 regulatory T cells. Study overall: This in vitro CD4 product, T-allo10, is enriched for Tr1 cells and alloantigen-specific.

For this clonotype: Its cognate antigen is unknown.

MiXCR was run by TCRdb on the reads, yielding one entry per CDR3 protein. This sample has tens of thousands of distinct CDR3 sequences, with 72% found just once. T-allo10 cells from the graft donor were described as anergic, host-alloantigen-specific, and alloantigen-specific suppressors. Material: cultured T cells, either the whole culture or a sorted T cell fraction (not recorded which). Documented subset: Tr1-enriched cell product generated in vitro against host alloantigens. The sequence came from a human donor in good health.

The CDR3 DNA follows: TGTGCCAGCAGCCAAGATTTTCCTAGCGGGGGGGCCTCCTACAATGAGCAGTTCTTC. The encoded protein is CASSQDFPSGGASYNEQFF. The V call is TRBV3-1, the J call TRBJ2-1; 12 bases line up with TRBD2. Germline lookup yields CDR1 LGHDT and CDR2 YNNKEL (reference sequence). This CDR3 is built from 19 residues. V dropped 0 bases and J dropped 0; count of bases not matched to a gene: 6.